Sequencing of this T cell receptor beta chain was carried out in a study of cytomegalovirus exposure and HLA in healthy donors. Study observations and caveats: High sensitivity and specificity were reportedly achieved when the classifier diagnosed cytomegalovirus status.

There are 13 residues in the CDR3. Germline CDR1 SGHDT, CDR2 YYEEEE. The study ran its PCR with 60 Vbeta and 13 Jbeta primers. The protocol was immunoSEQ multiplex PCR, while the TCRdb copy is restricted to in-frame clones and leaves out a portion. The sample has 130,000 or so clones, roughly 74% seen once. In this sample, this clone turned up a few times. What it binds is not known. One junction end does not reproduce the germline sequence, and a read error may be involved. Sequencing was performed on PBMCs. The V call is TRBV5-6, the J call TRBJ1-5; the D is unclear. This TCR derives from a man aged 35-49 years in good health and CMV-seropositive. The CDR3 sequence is CASSLSAHQPQHF. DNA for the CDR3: TGTGCCAGCAGCCTCAGCGCCCATCAACCCCAGCATTTT.